This T cell receptor (beta chain) was found in a study of CD8 T cells in Susac syndrome. Sequencing of TCR beta was performed on blood CD8+ and CD4+ T cells. While CD8+ and CD4+ T cells were isolated negatively, TEMRA cells were enriched by FACS. In regard to this clonotype: No antigen is known for it.

V was clipped by 7 bases and J by 5 bases, with 19 bases between them. CDR3 length: 15 residues. Germline V gene data show CDR1 as MNHEY and CDR2 as SVGAGI. It was with random hexamers that roughly 0.45 to 1 ug RNA was reverse transcribed. TCR beta CDR3 was amplified by immunoSEQ multiplex PCR. This amplification extended across 54 Vbeta and 13 Jbeta segments. Via MiXCR, TCRdb re-called the immunoSEQ multiplex PCR reads, giving one row per CDR3 protein. The table has hundreds of thousands of distinct CDR3 sequences, 85% seen once. The study's findings and limits: The study acknowledged a relatively small number of individuals in its TCR sequencing and HLA analysis.

The chain combines TRBV6-5 with TRBJ2-3; a possible D gene is TRBD2 (5 bases). Sample: CD8+ T cells from PBMCs. This clonotype originated in a human donor with multiple sclerosis. As DNA, the CDR3 is TGTGCCAGCACCTCCACTAGGGAAAGGGAAGATACGCAGTATTTT. Its translation: CASTSTREREDTQYF.